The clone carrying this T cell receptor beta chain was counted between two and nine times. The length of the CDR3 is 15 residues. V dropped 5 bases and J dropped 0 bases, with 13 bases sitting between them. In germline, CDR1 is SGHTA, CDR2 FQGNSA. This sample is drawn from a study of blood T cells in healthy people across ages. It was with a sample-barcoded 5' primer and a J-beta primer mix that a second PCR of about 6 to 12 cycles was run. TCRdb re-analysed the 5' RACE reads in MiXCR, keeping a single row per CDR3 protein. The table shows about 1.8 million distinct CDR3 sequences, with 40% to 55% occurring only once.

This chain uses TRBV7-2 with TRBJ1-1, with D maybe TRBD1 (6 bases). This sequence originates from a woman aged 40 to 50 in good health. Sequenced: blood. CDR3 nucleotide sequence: TGTGCCAGCAGCCTCCACAGGGCTTTGAACACTGAAGCTTTCTTT. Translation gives CASSLHRALNTEAFF. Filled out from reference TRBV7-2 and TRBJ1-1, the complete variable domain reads GAGVSQSPSNKVTEKGKDVELRCDPISGHTALYWYRQSLGQGLEFLIYFQGNSAPDKSGLPSDRFSAERTGGSVSTLTIQRTQQEDSAVYLCASSLHRALNTEAFFGQGTRLTVV.